The sequence of this T cell receptor (beta chain) was determined in a study of T cell changes during pregnancy in multiple sclerosis. The germline V gene has CDR1 LGHNA and CDR2 YSLEER. V was cut by 0 bases and J by 7 bases, with 4 bases left in between. This CDR3 has 12 residues. Clones were read by immunoSEQ multiplex PCR, and TCRdb kept only the in-frame ones, dropping some. The sample includes tens of thousands of clones, approximately 91% seen only once; the top ten take 1.5% to 2%. The genes are TRBV4-3 and TRBJ1-3; D unclear. This TCR came from a female donor with multiple sclerosis, enrolled in a pregnancy study. Material: peripheral blood, obtained in the first trimester of pregnancy. The CDR3 spells CASSQESNTIYF. DNA for the CDR3: TGCGCCAGCAGCCAAGAGAGTAACACCATATATTTT.